The 22 T cell receptor beta chains below all came from one sample that was sequenced in a study of T cell responses to AZD1222 COVID-19 vaccine. The data were produced by immunoSEQ multiplex PCR, yet TCRdb's version contains in-frame clones alone and is incomplete. The repertoire holds 150,000 to 200,000 clones, with 90% to 95% as singletons. The sample in question was peripheral blood, obtained on day 0 of AZD1222 vaccination. The receptors were sampled from an adult in good health.

V gene TRBV15 combines with J gene TRBJ2-7; 7 bases are shared with TRBD2. The V gene end was trimmed by 0 bases and the J gene end by 7 bases; junction bases not matched to a gene: 3. The germline V gene encodes CDR1 LNHNV and CDR2 YYDKDF (reference sequence). This CDR3 is built from 13 residues. CDR3 DNA: TGTGCCACCAGCAGAGATCCGGGGGGAGAGCAGTACTTC. Encoded protein: CATSRDPGGEQYF.

V gene TRBV27 combines with J gene TRBJ2-3, with 10 bases fitting TRBD1. Trimming removed 0 bases from V and 2 bases from J; junction bases left unmatched: 17. The CDR3 is 21 residues long. Germline values: CDR1 MNHEY, CDR2 SMNVEV (reference sequence). CDR3 loop: CASSLSRPTGGAIQITDTQYF. CDR3 DNA sequence: TGTGCCAGCAGTTTATCGAGACCGACAGGGGGCGCGATACAAATCACAGATACGCAGTATTTT.

This chain joins TRBV15 and TRBJ2-1; D remains ambiguous. Germline values: CDR1 LNHNV, CDR2 YYDKDF (reference sequence). The CDR3 is made up of 14 amino acids. The V gene lost 0 bases and the J gene lost 10 bases, with 13 bases spanning the gap. DNA for the CDR3: TGTGCCACCAGCAGAGATTTGGCGGAAGAGGAGCAGTTCTTC. This encodes CATSRDLAEEEQFF.

The rearrangement links TRBV5-5 to TRBJ1-2; D call uncertain. This CDR3 has 16 amino acids. V shed 3 bases and J shed 0 bases, with 15 bases lying between them. CDR1 is SGHKS and CDR2 is YYEKEE in the germline V gene (reference sequence). The CDR3 nucleotides are TGTGCCAGCAGCTCCTTGGGGATTACTGCTAACTATGGCTACACCTTC. Encoded protein: CASSSLGITANYGYTF.

The rearrangement uses TRBV3-1 (or the pseudogene TRBV3-2) and TRBJ1-5; unclear D gene. Trimming shortened V by 4 bases and J by 1 base, and 11 bases separated the two germline ends. The germline V gene encodes CDR1 LGHDT and CDR2 YNNKEL (reference sequence). The CDR3 is made up of 15 amino acids. CDR3 sequence: CASSPDGSSNQPQHF. CDR3 bases: TGTGCCAGCAGCCCAGACGGGTCAAGCAATCAGCCCCAGCATTTT.

The chain combines TRBV14 with TRBJ1-2; D possibly corresponds to TRBD1 (5 bases). The CDR3 runs 17 residues. The germline CDR1 and CDR2 sequences are SGHDN and FVKESK. Trimming pared 2 bases from V and 2 bases from J, leaving 18 bases between. The CDR3 bases are TGTGCCAGCAGCCAAATGGGTGGAAGGGGTCCGAACTATGGCTACACCTTC. It encodes CASSQMGGRGPNYGYTF.

The count of this clone is one. The rearrangement joins TRBV7-9 to TRBJ1-2, with TRBD1 as a possible D gene (5 bases). Germline CDR1 and CDR2: SEHNR and FQNEAQ (reference sequence). V lost 7 bases, J lost 4 bases, and 19 bases lay in between. The CDR3 has 15 residues. The CDR3 spells CASTRHGGDVYGYTF. Here the CDR3 DNA reads TGTGCCAGCACCCGGCATGGAGGGGACGTCTATGGCTACACCTTC.

The chain carries TRBV27 and TRBJ1-1; D not resolved. Trimming took off 2 bases at V and 4 bases at J, with 11 bases between the two ends. In germline, CDR1 is MNHEY, CDR2 SMNVEV (reference sequence). The CDR3 has 14 amino acids. CDR3 region: CASSLAGPGTEAFF. CDR3 DNA: TGTGCCAGCAGTTTAGCAGGTCCGGGCACTGAAGCTTTCTTT.

This clone was seen a single time. V usage is TRBV30 and J usage is TRBJ1-2, with D possibly TRBD1 on 6 matching bases. The length of the CDR3 is 13 residues. Germline-derived CDR1 and CDR2 are GTSNPN and SVGIG (reference sequence). The CDR3: CASEGGTNYGYTF. The CDR3 DNA sequence: TGTGCTTCTGAGGGGGGTACAAACTATGGCTACACCTTC.

This clone was seen once. The V and J genes are TRBV2 and TRBJ1-1, with D maybe TRBD1 (5 bases). CDR3 size: 14 residues. The V gene lost 0 bases and the J gene lost 5 bases, with 10 bases spanning the gap. Per the germline V gene, CDR1 is SNHLY and CDR2 is FYNNEI. CDR3 protein: CASSEAAGRTEAFF. DNA for the CDR3: TGTGCCAGCAGTGAAGCGGCAGGGAGGACTGAAGCTTTCTTT.

J is TRBJ2-5 and V is TRBV5-1, with D perhaps matching TRBD1 or TRBD2 (6 bases each). The germline CDR1 and CDR2 sequences are SGHRS and YFSETQ. The CDR3 runs to 16 residues. The ends were cut back, 0 bases at V and 7 bases at J, with 19 bases in the middle. CDR3 residues: CASSLDQVRGRGTQYF. In DNA form, the CDR3 reads TGCGCCAGCAGCTTGGACCAAGTCCGGGGGCGGGGGACCCAGTACTTC.

The chain employs TRBV6-5 and TRBJ2-1, with 14 bases matching TRBD2. V was clipped by 10 bases and J by 9 bases; unmatched bases: 11. Germline CDR1 and CDR2: MNHEY and SVGAGI. The CDR3 is made up of 15 amino acids. CDR3 nucleotides: TGTGCCAATCACCGACTAGCGGGGGGGCCGGGTGAGCAGTTCTTC. Amino acids: CANHRLAGGPGEQFF.

The V call is TRBV5-1, the J call TRBJ1-6, with D perhaps TRBD1 (5 bases). V was cut by 4 bases and J by 7 bases, with 15 bases left in between. This CDR3 is 15 amino acids long. Germline-derived CDR1 and CDR2 are SGHRS and YFSETQ. The CDR3: CASSLLTVTNSPLHF. CDR3 in DNA: TGCGCCAGCAGCCTGCTGACAGTGACAAATTCACCCCTCCACTTT.

The chain recombines TRBV28 with TRBJ2-1; D remains unclear. The CDR3 totals 14 residues. The germline V and J ends were trimmed by 6 bases and 4 bases, with 13 bases remaining between them. Germline CDR1 is MDHEN and CDR2 is SYDVKM. CDR3 in DNA: TGTGCCAGCAGACTGGGTATTGGATACAATGAGCAGTTCTTC. Encoded protein: CASRLGIGYNEQFF.

The rearrangement joins TRBV5-6 to TRBJ1-2; D remains ambiguous. Germline V lookup: CDR1 SGHDT, CDR2 YYEEEE. With 1 base removed from V and 12 bases from J, the gap between germline ends came to 16 bases. CDR3 length equals 13 residues. The chain's CDR3 is CASSLFGRHRHTF. The DNA of the CDR3 is TGTGCCAGCAGCTTGTTTGGTAGGCATCGTCACACCTTC.

The J gene is TRBJ1-2, the V gene TRBV7-8; 7 bases align to TRBD1. The CDR3 contains 16 residues. J lost 7 bases, V lost 7 bases, and 18 bases had no gene match. Germline values: CDR1 SGHVS, CDR2 FQNEAQ. CDR3 in DNA: TGTGCCAGCAACCCTCAGAGGGCAGGGGGTTTTGGTGGCTACACCTTC. Translation: CASNPQRAGGFGGYTF.

The rearrangement uses TRBV12-3 or TRBV12-4 and TRBJ1-6; D is perhaps TRBD1 (5 bases). Between the trimmed V and J ends, which lost 6 bases and 7 bases, there was a span of 7 bases. The CDR3 sequence is 12 residues long. CDR3 sequence (DNA): TGTGCCAGCAGCCGACAGAATTCACCCCTCCACTTT. This sequence encodes CASSRQNSPLHF.

This sequence joins TRBV11-3 and TRBJ1-2; TRBD1 might be the D (5 bases). V was pared by 4 bases and J by 12 bases, with 9 bases between. CDR3 length: 10 amino acids. CDR1 is SGHNT, CDR2 YENEEA, per germline. CDR3 residues: CASSWGIHTF. The CDR3 DNA reads as TGTGCCAGCAGCTGGGGGATCCACACCTTC.

The chain has TRBV3-1 (or the pseudogene TRBV3-2) and TRBJ2-1, with 9 bases that match TRBD2. Germline CDR1 and CDR2: LGHDT and YNNKEL (reference sequence). CDR3 length: 15 residues. After removal of 4 bases from V and 2 bases from J, the junction contained 3 bases not matched to a gene. CDR3 DNA sequence: TGTGCCAGCAGCCGGTTAGCGGGGGCCTACAATGAGCAGTTCTTC. Amino acid sequence: CASSRLAGAYNEQFF.

The chain has TRBV14 and TRBJ2-6; D is ambiguous. The V end lost 6 bases, the J end lost 3 bases, and 6 bases lay between the germline ends. Germline-derived CDR1 and CDR2 are SGHDN and FVKESK. This CDR3 region has 13 residues. DNA of the CDR3: TGTGCCAGCAGTCGGAGTGGGGCCAACGTCCTGACTTTC. This gives the protein CASSRSGANVLTF.

The rearrangement links TRBV4-1 to TRBJ1-1, with 9 bases matching TRBD1. The germline V gene encodes CDR1 MGHRA and CDR2 YSYEKL. Germline trimming cut 1 base from V and 4 bases from J; bases unmatched to any gene: 7. The length of the CDR3 is 16 residues. Here the CDR3 reads CASSQAPTGGVTEAFF. CDR3 sequence (DNA): TGCGCCAGCAGCCAAGCCCCTACAGGGGGCGTCACTGAAGCTTTCTTT.

The rearrangement joins TRBV6-5 to TRBJ1-5; 7 nucleotides line up with TRBD1. V gave up 10 bases and J gave up 11 bases; unmatched junction bases: 8. The CDR3 has 11 amino acids. Germline CDR1 is MNHEY and CDR2 is SVGAGI. In DNA form, the CDR3 reads TGTGCCACCACAGGGGATGGGGCCCAGCATTTT. It translates to CATTGDGAQHF.